This T cell receptor beta chain stems from a study of control samples from healthy donors and cancer patients. This table comes from immunoSEQ multiplex PCR, and its TCRdb copy is limited to in-frame clones, with some not included. The sample includes about 160,000 clones, approximately 94% of them seen just once. The sequence was collected from a man in his 60s with colorectal cancer. The specimen was PBMCs.

CDR3 amino acids: CASSGQENTGELFF. The CDR3 coding sequence is TGTGCCAGCTCTGGGCAGGAAAACACCGGGGAGCTGTTTTTT. The chain carries TRBV27 and TRBJ2-2, with D hard to call. Germline lookup yields CDR1 MNHEY and CDR2 SMNVEV (reference sequence). Trimming cost V 8 bases and J 2 bases, with 12 bases left between them. CDR3 length: 14 residues.